The 21 T cell receptor beta chains in this list originate from one sample, sequenced in a study of blood T cell repertoires in COVID-19. Sequencing was performed with immunoSEQ multiplex PCR; in TCRdb, only in-frame clones are kept and a portion is missing. The table lists 40,000 to 45,000 clones, approximately 90% of them singletons, with 6.2% in the top ten. The sequenced material came from peripheral blood. These TCRs come from a human donor in a cohort sampled during active COVID-19.

This clone is a singleton in its sample. This chain uses TRBV7-6 with TRBJ2-3; D is unclear. The CDR3 has 12 residues. Germline CDR1 SGHVS, CDR2 FNYEAQ. V was shortened by 5 bases and J by 8 bases, with 11 bases between the two germline ends. In DNA, the CDR3 is TGTGCCAGCAGCCCCTCTAGAGTTACGCAGTATTTT. Translating it yields CASSPSRVTQYF.

V and J are TRBV4-1 and TRBJ2-1, with 10 bases matching TRBD1. CDR1 and CDR2 from the germline V gene are MGHRA and YSYEKL. The CDR3 has 18 amino acids. V shed 0 bases and J 1 base; nucleotides not matched to a gene: 6. The CDR3 region is CASSQEGDRGRSYNEQFF. CDR3 DNA sequence: TGCGCCAGCAGCCAAGAAGGAGACAGGGGGCGATCCTACAATGAGCAGTTCTTC.

This chain uses TRBV29-1 with TRBJ1-1; 9 nucleotides match TRBD1. This CDR3 is built from 14 residues. The junction had 8 bases not matched to a gene; V was cut back by 4 bases and J by 5 bases. Germline V gene sequence: CDR1 SQVTM, CDR2 ANQGSEA. CDR3 residues: CSVAGGTGSTEAFF. CDR3 in DNA: TGCAGCGTTGCTGGGGGGACAGGGTCTACTGAAGCTTTCTTT.

DNA for the CDR3: TGTGCCAGCAGCTTGATAGCGGGGGGTGCCCAAGAGACCCAGTACTTC. Translation gives CASSLIAGGAQETQYF. This sequence joins TRBV7-9 and TRBJ2-5, with 10 nucleotides matching TRBD2. Trimming at V came to 3 bases and at J to 1 base, leaving 5 bases not matched to a gene. CDR1 is SEHNR, CDR2 FQNEAQ, per germline (reference sequence). The CDR3 is 16 residues long.

The chain combines TRBV7-8 with TRBJ2-2, with TRBD2 matching over 12 bases. In germline, CDR1 is SGHVS, CDR2 FQNEAQ. The ends lost 8 bases at V and 6 bases at J; junction bases unmatched: 10. This CDR3 has 16 residues. Here the CDR3 DNA reads TGTGCCAGCTATCCTAGCGGGAGGGCCGGTCCCGGGGAGCTGTTTTTT. Protein product: CASYPSGRAGPGELFF.

This rearrangement joins TRBV6-5 to TRBJ1-6, with D perhaps TRBD1 (5 bases). Germline V gives CDR1 MNHEY, CDR2 SVGAGI. The CDR3 length is 13 residues. Trimming removed 6 bases at V and 5 bases at J, with 8 bases between. CDR3 in amino acids: CASRTGHNSPLHF. The CDR3 coding sequence is TGTGCCAGCAGAACAGGCCATAATTCACCCCTCCACTTT.

This clone was observed once. This chain uses TRBV7-2 with TRBJ1-3; 8 bases agree with TRBD1. The germline CDR1 and CDR2 sequences are SGHTA and FQGNSA. CDR3 size: 18 residues. After removal of 3 bases from V and 5 bases from J, the junction contained 15 bases not matched to a gene. The CDR3 DNA follows: TGTGCCAGCAGCTTGGGAGCGCAGGGGGCGCTCGGACGAAACACCATATATTTT. Residues: CASSLGAQGALGRNTIYF.

The sample holds one count of this clone. The chain has TRBV12-3 or TRBV12-4 and TRBJ2-5; the D is unclear. The CDR3 runs to 11 residues. Trimming stripped 5 bases from V and 7 bases from J, with 8 bases between. The CDR3 DNA reads as TGTGCCAGCAGTCTCCTCCGGACCCAGTACTTC. Translation gives CASSLLRTQYF.

This chain uses TRBV19 with TRBJ2-1; possibly TRBD1 for D (6 bases). With 2 bases removed from V and 6 bases from J, the gap between germline ends came to 11 bases. Germline CDR1 LNHDA, CDR2 SQIVND (reference sequence). CDR3 size: 14 residues. CDR3 in amino acids: CASSINRVGNEQFF. The CDR3 nucleotides read TGTGCCAGTAGTATAAACAGGGTGGGCAATGAGCAGTTCTTC. The variable domain in full, with the rest retrieved from reference TRBV19 and TRBJ2-1, is DGGITQSPKYLFRKEGQNVTLSCEQNLNHDAMYWYRQDPGQGLRLIYYSQIVNDFQKGDIAEGYSVSREKKESFPLTVTSAQKNPTAFYLCASSINRVGNEQFFGPGTRLTVL.

The rearrangement joins TRBV7-2 to TRBJ1-2; TRBD1 matches 8 bases. The V gene's germline CDR1 is SGHTA and CDR2 FQGNSA. The CDR3 is 15 residues long. V gave up 6 bases and J gave up 4 bases; unmatched junction bases: 10. The CDR3 region has the DNA TGTGCCAGCAGGCGGATTGGACAGGGCGGCTATGGCTACACCTTC. Translation gives CASRRIGQGGYGYTF.

J is TRBJ2-7 and V is TRBV10-3; maybe TRBD2 (6 bases). The CDR3 spans 14 residues. V lost 6 bases and J 3 bases, leaving 15 bases between the germline ends. CDR1 is ENHRY, CDR2 SYGVKD, per germline. The CDR3 bases are TGTGCCATCAGCCTGGGACTCTGGGGCTACGAGCAGTACTTC. This codes for CAISLGLWGYEQYF.

The chain carries TRBV7-9 and TRBJ1-2, with 7 bases that match TRBD1. With V trimmed by 5 bases and J by 0 bases, 12 bases remained unmatched. Germline V gene lookup returns CDR1 SEHNR and CDR2 FQNEAQ (reference sequence). This CDR3 region has 17 residues. The CDR3 bases are TGTGCCAGCAGCGCTGACTCGGGGACAGTGACTAACTATGGCTACACCTTC. It translates to CASSADSGTVTNYGYTF.

This chain's CDR3 is CASSSRSGGANVLTF. The DNA of the CDR3 is TGTGCCAGCAGCTCAAGGTCGGGTGGGGCCAACGTCCTGACTTTC. This chain links TRBV7-9 with TRBJ2-6; D gene unclear. Per the germline V gene, CDR1 is SEHNR and CDR2 is FQNEAQ (reference sequence). The CDR3 contains 15 residues. V lost 4 bases and J lost 3, with 10 bases in between.

This clone has a single count. This chain connects TRBV19 to TRBJ1-1, with a weak D call TRBD1 (5 bases). Trimming shortened V by 4 bases and J by 4 bases, and 13 bases separated the two germline ends. Germline V gives CDR1 LNHDA, CDR2 SQIVND (reference sequence). The CDR3 runs to 14 residues. CDR3 sequence (DNA): TGTGCCAGTAGTAATTCGGGGGGAGGCACTGAAGCTTTCTTT. The encoded protein is CASSNSGGGTEAFF.

This sequence joins TRBV6-1 and TRBJ2-3; the match to TRBD1 covers 7 bases. The CDR3 runs to 16 residues. V gave up 2 bases and J gave up 9 bases; unmatched junction bases: 14. The germline V gene has CDR1 MNHNS and CDR2 SASEGT. The CDR3 sequence: CASSENAGQVAGTQYF. CDR3 in DNA: TGTGCCAGCAGTGAAAATGCTGGACAGGTCGCCGGGACGCAGTATTTT.

This chain joins TRBV20-1 and TRBJ2-1; tentatively, D is TRBD2 (5 bases). Germline assignment: CDR1 DFQATT and CDR2 SNEGSKA (reference sequence). V lost 6 bases to trimming and J lost 4 bases, with 7 bases between them. The CDR3 covers 11 residues. The CDR3 DNA reads TGCAGTGCAGGGAGTTACAATGAGCAGTTCTTC. As protein: CSAGSYNEQFF.

A single count supports this clone. The J gene is TRBJ1-1, the V gene TRBV5-1; D unclear. V dropped 1 base and J dropped 1 base, with 5 bases sitting between them. CDR1 is SGHRS and CDR2 is YFSETQ in the germline V gene. The CDR3 contains 13 residues. CDR3 protein: CASSLKQNTEAFF. As DNA, the CDR3 is TGCGCCAGCAGCTTGAAACAGAACACTGAAGCTTTCTTT.

The V gene is TRBV13, the J gene TRBJ2-1; D ambiguous. The CDR3 spans 14 residues. Germline lookup yields CDR1 PRHDT and CDR2 FYEKMQ (reference sequence). V lost 5 bases and J lost 0, with 8 bases in between. In DNA form, the CDR3 reads TGTGCCAGCAGCACCCCGAGCTCCTACAATGAGCAGTTCTTC. Its protein is CASSTPSSYNEQFF. Filled out from reference TRBV13 and TRBJ2-1, the complete variable domain reads AAGVIQSPRHLIKEKRETATLKCYPIPRHDTVYWYQQGPGQDPQFLISFYEKMQSDKGSIPDRFSAQQFSDYHSELNMSSLELGDSALYFCASSTPSSYNEQFFGPGTRLTVL.

This clone was seen only a few times. The rearrangement uses TRBV25-1 and TRBJ1-1; D uncertain. The CDR3 covers 15 residues. V was cut by 3 bases and J by 7 bases, with 18 bases left in between. The germline V gene has CDR1 MGHDK and CDR2 SYGVNS. DNA of the CDR3: TGTGCCAGCAGTGATCCCTCGGACTTATCAGGTGAAGCTTTCTTT. It is translated as CASSDPSDLSGEAFF.

The gene calls are TRBV7-2 and TRBJ2-5, with 8 bases identical to TRBD1. The CDR3 runs 14 residues. Losses at the gene ends were 4 bases for V and 5 bases for J; bases not matched to a gene: 6. Germline lookup yields CDR1 SGHTA and CDR2 FQGNSA. The CDR3 loop is CASSSGTGGETQYF. The DNA for the CDR3 is TGTGCCAGCAGCTCTGGGACAGGAGGGGAGACCCAGTACTTC.

This chain connects TRBV9 to TRBJ2-5, with 8 bases lining up with TRBD2. The CDR3 length is 14 residues. Losses at the gene ends were 3 bases for V and 5 bases for J; bases not matched to a gene: 6. The germline CDR1 and CDR2 sequences are SGDLS and YYNGEE. The CDR3 region is CASSAGGVLETQYF. The CDR3 DNA sequence: TGTGCCAGCAGCGCCGGGGGGGTTCTGGAGACCCAGTACTTC.